One and the same sample provided the 27 T cell receptor beta chains below, sequenced in a study of siplizumab effects on memory and regulatory T cells. The method was immunoSEQ multiplex PCR; TCRdb's version includes in-frame clones alone and lacks a portion of them. This sample carries over 85,000 clones, roughly nine tenths of them seen once, and the ten largest clones take approximately 1.2%. What was sequenced was CD4+ T cells sorted from blood. The receptors come from a human donor in good health.

The chain recombines TRBV7-8 with TRBJ1-5; D unresolved. CDR1 is SGHVS and CDR2 is FQNEAQ in the germline V gene. Trimming pared 1 base from V and 5 bases from J, leaving 18 bases between. This CDR3 region has 17 residues. CDR3 DNA sequence: TGTGCCAGCAGCTTAGGGGGTCCGGCCCCCGGGGATCAGCCCCAGCATTTT. Amino acid sequence: CASSLGGPAPGDQPQHF.

The chain uses TRBV2 and TRBJ1-2; no clear D gene. V was cut by 1 base and J by 8 bases, with 8 bases left in between. CDR1 is SNHLY and CDR2 is FYNNEI in the germline V gene. This CDR3 contains 12 residues. CDR3 bases: TGTGCCAGCAGTGAAGGGGTCAAGGGCTACACCTTC. It yields the protein CASSEGVKGYTF.

The V and J genes are TRBV28 and TRBJ1-1; D is unresolved. The length of the CDR3 is 13 residues. Trimming cost V 10 bases and J 2 bases, with 14 bases left between them. CDR1 MDHEN and CDR2 SYDVKM come from the germline V gene. CDR3 in DNA: TGTGCCACCCATCACCAACTAAACACTGAAGCTTTCTTT. Translating gives CATHHQLNTEAFF.

This chain uses TRBV19 with TRBJ1-6; D unclear. Trimming took 6 bases from V and 8 from J, leaving 17 bases between them. CDR3 size: 15 residues. CDR1 LNHDA and CDR2 SQIVND come from the germline V gene (reference sequence). The CDR3 spells CASRGLPGGDSPLHF. DNA of the CDR3: TGTGCCAGTAGAGGACTGCCCGGTGGGGATTCACCCCTCCACTTT.

The genes are TRBV2 and TRBJ1-1, with 12 bases that match TRBD1. The CDR3 is made up of 17 amino acids. V lost 7 bases, J lost 6 bases, and 15 bases stayed unmatched. CDR1 SNHLY and CDR2 FYNNEI come from the germline V gene. The chain's CDR3 is CASILLGDRGRMAEAFF. The CDR3 region has the DNA TGTGCCAGCATCCTCCTCGGGGACAGGGGGCGCATGGCTGAAGCTTTCTTT.

Concerning this clone itself: In the same sample, other DNA sequences code for this CDR3. The chain is built from TRBV7-9 and TRBJ2-7; 9 bases line up with TRBD1. With 1 base clipped from V and 5 bases from J, the junction kept 6 bases outside the gene matches. Germline V gene sequence: CDR1 SEHNR, CDR2 FQNEAQ (reference sequence). This CDR3 has 15 amino acids. The CDR3 DNA reads as TGTGCCAGCAGCTTAGGGGGGACAGGGTTTGACGAGCAGTACTTC. Protein sequence: CASSLGGTGFDEQYF.

This clone was detected once. Other DNA variants within this sample encode the same CDR3. The chain links TRBV5-4 to TRBJ1-1; possibly TRBD1 for D (5 bases). This CDR3 comprises 14 residues. Germline V gene lookup returns CDR1 SGHNT and CDR2 YYREEE (reference sequence). Between the trimmed V and J ends, which lost 4 bases and 1 base, there was a span of 11 bases. The CDR3 bases are TGTGCCAGCAGCCTAGGACACTGGAACACTGAAGCTTTCTTT. It specifies CASSLGHWNTEAFF.

This clone was recorded only once. The chain combines TRBV28 with TRBJ2-3; D may be TRBD1 (7 bases). Germline-derived CDR1 and CDR2 are MDHEN and SYDVKM. The V end lost 6 bases, the J end lost 1 base, and 14 bases lay between the germline ends. The CDR3 extends over 15 amino acids. In DNA form, the CDR3 reads TGTGCCAGCAGCTCAGGGGGGTCTGGCACAGATACGCAGTATTTT. Translation gives CASSSGGSGTDTQYF.

The chain couples TRBV5-4 to TRBJ2-7; 8 bases fit TRBD2. The junction had 14 bases not matched to a gene; V was cut back by 4 bases and J by 5 bases. Germline V lookup: CDR1 SGHNT, CDR2 YYREEE (reference sequence). The CDR3 has 16 residues. This CDR3 reads CASSPLIGGGSHEQYF. In DNA form, the CDR3 reads TGTGCCAGCAGCCCACTTATCGGGGGGGGGAGCCACGAGCAGTACTTC.

The V and J genes are TRBV28 and TRBJ1-5, with D unclear. Trimming left V 8 bases short and J 5 bases short, with 13 bases between. The germline V gene has CDR1 MDHEN and CDR2 SYDVKM. This CDR3 region has 13 residues. CDR3 sequence (DNA): TGTGCCAGCGGGCGGCCTCCTGATCAGCCCCAGCATTTT. Encoded protein: CASGRPPDQPQHF.

This clone has just one count. The gene calls are TRBV25-1 and TRBJ2-7; D gene uncertain. Trimming stripped 2 bases from V and 6 bases from J, with 5 bases between. Germline loops: CDR1 MGHDK, CDR2 SYGVNS. The CDR3 sequence is 11 residues long. In nucleotides, the CDR3 is TGTGCCAGCAGTGAACCCGGCGAGCAGTACTTC. It encodes CASSEPGEQYF.

This clone has just one count. J is TRBJ2-1 and V is TRBV5-1, with TRBD2 identical over 10 bases. V shed 5 bases and J 10 bases; nucleotides not matched to a gene: 18. Per the germline V gene, CDR1 is SGHRS and CDR2 is YFSETQ. The CDR3 sequence is 17 residues long. The CDR3 loop is CASRPRVAGGSLWEQFF. For the CDR3, the DNA is TGCGCCAGCAGACCTAGGGTAGCGGGAGGCTCTCTTTGGGAGCAGTTCTTC.

The rearrangement uses TRBV30 and TRBJ1-5, with TRBD1 as a possible D gene (5 bases). Trimming shortened V by 1 base and J by 5 bases, and 18 bases separated the two germline ends. The CDR3 is 16 residues long. CDR1 and CDR2 from the germline V gene are GTSNPN and SVGIG (reference sequence). The CDR3 DNA reads as TGTGCCTGGAGTGCCCGGGACCGGTCGGGCTATCAGCCCCAGCATTTT. Residues: CAWSARDRSGYQPQHF.

The chain combines TRBV18 with TRBJ2-1; D perhaps matches TRBD2 (6 bases). The CDR3 length is 14 residues. V was shortened by 3 bases and J by 4 bases, with 10 bases between the two germline ends. Germline V gives CDR1 KGHSH, CDR2 LQKENI. The CDR3 sequence: CASSPGTLYNEQFF. Written as DNA, the CDR3 is TGTGCCAGCTCACCCGGGACTCTATACAATGAGCAGTTCTTC.

The chain uses TRBV7-3 and TRBJ2-3; the match to TRBD2 covers 11 bases. The CDR3 spans 15 residues. Germline loops: CDR1 SGHTA, CDR2 FQGTGA. V lost 5 bases to trimming and J lost 6 bases; unmatched junction nucleotides: 7. Here the CDR3 reads CASSPGTSGADTQYF. The CDR3 DNA is TGTGCCAGCAGCCCCGGGACTAGCGGTGCGGATACGCAGTATTTT.

The chain is built from TRBV19 and TRBJ1-2, with D possibly matching TRBD1 (6 bases). Germline V CDR1 and CDR2: LNHDA, SQIVND (reference sequence). The CDR3 contains 14 residues. V was clipped by 6 bases and J by 8 bases, with 19 bases between them. The CDR3 spells CASRDTRGIQGYTF. CDR3 nucleotides: TGTGCCAGTAGGGATACCAGGGGAATCCAGGGCTACACCTTC. The full variable domain, rest sourced from reference TRBV19 and TRBJ1-2, is DGGITQSPKYLFRKEGQNVTLSCEQNLNHDAMYWYRQDPGQGLRLIYYSQIVNDFQKGDIAEGYSVSREKKESFPLTVTSAQKNPTAFYLCASRDTRGIQGYTFGSGTRLTVV.

This clone was detected only once. This chain joins TRBV30 and TRBJ2-2, with D unclear. The CDR3 spans 15 residues. The germline CDR1 and CDR2 sequences are GTSNPN and SVGIG (reference sequence). Deletions cut 3 bases from V and 2 bases from J, with 13 bases between. CDR3 sequence (DNA): TGTGCCTGGAGAGGCCTTGCCGTAAACACCGGGGAGCTGTTTTTT. This gives the protein CAWRGLAVNTGELFF.

The chain carries TRBV7-6 and TRBJ1-2; D is unclear. Trimming cost V 0 bases and J 4 bases, with 6 bases left between them. Germline V lookup: CDR1 SGHVS, CDR2 FNYEAQ. The CDR3 is 13 residues long. CDR3 protein: CASSLAGVYGYTF. The DNA for the CDR3 is TGTGCCAGCAGCTTAGCAGGTGTCTATGGCTACACCTTC. Full variable domain (remainder filled in from reference TRBV7-6 and TRBJ1-2): GAGVSQSPRYKVTKRGQDVALRCDPISGHVSLYWYRQALGQGPEFLTYFNYEAQQDKSGLPNDRFSAERPEGSISTLTIQRTEQRDSAMYRCASSLAGVYGYTFGSGTRLTVV.

The gene calls are TRBV5-1 and TRBJ2-7, with D perhaps assigned TRBD1 or TRBD2 (6 bases each). CDR1 and CDR2 from the germline V gene are SGHRS and YFSETQ. The germline V and J ends were trimmed by 4 bases and 7 bases, with 27 bases remaining between them. The CDR3 loop spans 17 amino acids. The CDR3 loop is CASSPRGRGGRTWEQYF. The CDR3 coding sequence is TGCGCCAGCAGCCCACGGGGGCGCGGAGGGAGGACGTGGGAGCAGTACTTC.

The CDR3 loop is CASSIQGSTNEKLFF. The DNA for the CDR3 is TGTGCCAGCAGTATCCAGGGTTCAACTAATGAAAAACTGTTTTTT. The genes are TRBV6-1 and TRBJ1-4; possibly TRBD1 for D (5 bases). This CDR3 has 15 residues. The V gene's germline CDR1 is MNHNS and CDR2 SASEGT. Trimming pared 5 bases from V and 0 bases from J, leaving 10 bases between.

This clone was detected a few times. The chain links TRBV10-3 to TRBJ1-1; TRBD1 aligns across 7 bases. This CDR3 has 12 residues. Germline CDR1 reads ENHRY; CDR2 reads SYGVKD. J lost 3 bases, V lost 10 bases, and 5 bases had no gene match. In nucleotides, the CDR3 is TGTGCCACCGGGGACAGTTACACTGAAGCTTTCTTT. Its translation is CATGDSYTEAFF.

The genes are TRBV7-3 and TRBJ2-3; tentative D call: TRBD2 (6 bases). The ends were cut back, 5 bases at V and 0 bases at J, with 15 bases in the middle. The CDR3 extends over 16 amino acids. Germline values: CDR1 SGHTA, CDR2 FQGTGA. Here the CDR3 reads CASSPKAGLSTDTQYF. CDR3 bases: TGTGCCAGCAGCCCGAAGGCGGGACTGAGCACAGATACGCAGTATTTT.

The CDR3 DNA is TGTGCCTGGAGTGGATACCCCCCAGGGGGCCTTGGCTACACCTTC. Its translation is CAWSGYPPGGLGYTF. The chain has TRBV30 and TRBJ1-2, with TRBD1 matching over 8 bases. The CDR3 is 15 residues long. CDR1 and CDR2 from the germline V gene are GTSNPN and SVGIG (reference sequence). Losses at the gene ends were 1 base for V and 7 bases for J; bases not matched to a gene: 11.

V and J are TRBV29-1 and TRBJ1-4; possible D gene TRBD1, 5 bases. V was trimmed by 6 bases and J by 11 bases, leaving 13 bases between them. This CDR3 contains 11 residues. Germline V gene lookup returns CDR1 SQVTM and CDR2 ANQGSEA. The CDR3 coding sequence is TGCAGCGTCCTACATGGGGGGAAACTGTTTTTT. This encodes CSVLHGGKLFF. The full variable domain, completed using reference TRBV29-1 and TRBJ1-4, is SAVISQKPSRDICQRGTSLTIQCQVDSQVTMMFWYRQQPGQSLTLIATANQGSEATYESGFVIDKFPISRPNLTFSTLTVSNMSPEDSSIYLCSVLHGGKLFFGSGTQLSVL.

The chain combines TRBV5-6 with TRBJ2-7; no clear D. Trimming stripped 4 bases from V and 3 bases from J, with 14 bases between. The CDR3 is 14 residues long. Per germline, CDR1 SGHDT and CDR2 YYEEEE. CDR3 nucleotides: TGTGCCAGCAGCCTAGTAGGAGCGTACTACGAGCAGTACTTC. Translating gives CASSLVGAYYEQYF.

The rearrangement uses TRBV6-6 and TRBJ2-7; tentatively, D is TRBD2 (6 bases). Per germline, CDR1 MNHNY and CDR2 SVGAGI (reference sequence). V was pared by 2 bases and J by 0 bases, with 11 bases between. The CDR3 length is 15 residues. The CDR3 nucleotides read TGTGCCAGCAGTTACGGTGCGGGAAGCTCCTACGAGCAGTACTTC. Protein sequence: CASSYGAGSSYEQYF.

The V and J genes are TRBV6-6 and TRBJ1-4; no reliable D call. This CDR3 region has 15 residues. Germline assignment: CDR1 MNHNY and CDR2 SVGAGI (reference sequence). Trimming left V 0 bases short and J 8 bases short, with 13 bases between. This CDR3 is CASSYSGQRWEKLFF. The DNA for the CDR3 is TGTGCCAGCAGTTACTCTGGCCAGAGGTGGGAAAAACTGTTTTTT.